This TCR beta chain was obtained from a study of blood T cell repertoires in COVID-19. The overall study: The United States, Italy and Spain were the sources of the acute and convalescent COVID-19 samples. From T cells, B-cell-depleted T cells, or PBMCs came the material, which was cDNA or gDNA.

The table lists this clone with many counts. Authors' methods: Scientists estimated how many nucleated cells there were by amplifying reference gene primers. Sequenced by immunoSEQ multiplex PCR; TCRdb stores in-frame clones only, minus some. That table furnishes V, J and clone size, whereas the DNA furnished D and trimming. The data contain about 160,000 clones, 65% to 90% of them singletons. Seattle's enrolled individuals joined amid active infection and were then monitored longitudinally. The V end was cut by 1 base, the J end by 7 bases, with 10 bases between. The V gene's germline CDR1 is MGHRA and CDR2 YSYEKL. The CDR3 totals 14 residues.

Sequencing was done on a sample of peripheral blood. This clonotype was sampled from a woman aged 35 to 49 with COVID-19, enrolled during active disease. The chain is built from TRBV4-1 and TRBJ2-2; the D gene is possibly TRBD2 (5 bases). CDR3 region: CASSQGRGDGELFF. In DNA, the CDR3 is TGCGCCAGCAGCCAAGGTCGGGGAGACGGGGAGCTGTTTTTT.